A single sample gave rise to the 14 T cell receptor beta chains below, sequenced in a study of identical twins. TCRdb independently ran MiXCR on the 5' RACE reads; one entry per CDR3 protein. In the table there are about 500,000 distinct CDR3 sequences, roughly an eighth of which are singletons. This sample also belongs to another study, concerning yellow fever vaccine responses in identical twins.

Source material: CD4+ T cells sorted from blood. All receptors come from a woman between 18 and 29 years old in good health.

The chain combines TRBV28 with TRBJ1-1, with D tentatively TRBD1 (6 bases). The length of the CDR3 is 14 residues. Trimming removed 2 bases at V and 10 bases at J, with 17 bases between. Germline-derived CDR1 and CDR2 are MDHEN and SYDVKM. In DNA, the CDR3 is TGTGCCAGCAGTTTACAGGGGTTTTCATCGGGAGCTTTCTTT. It translates to CASSLQGFSSGAFF.

CDR3 sequence reads: CASSLESGRGANYEQYF. The CDR3 DNA sequence: TGTGCCAGCAGCTTAGAGTCTGGGCGAGGGGCCAATTACGAGCAGTACTTC. The rearrangement links TRBV11-2 to TRBJ2-7; either TRBD1 or TRBD2 may supply D (5 bases each). Germline V gene lookup returns CDR1 SGHAT and CDR2 FQNNGV. Trimming removed 0 bases at V and 4 bases at J, with 19 bases between. The CDR3 runs to 17 residues.

V usage is TRBV6-1 and J usage is TRBJ2-2; possible D gene TRBD1, 6 bases. Germline V gene sequence: CDR1 MNHNS, CDR2 SASEGT. There are 18 residues in the CDR3. V lost 8 bases to trimming and J lost 6 bases, with 28 bases between them. The CDR3 sequence is CASRDTLRLRQSAGELFF. DNA for the CDR3: TGTGCCAGCCGGGACACCCTCCGTCTTCGGCAATCTGCCGGGGAGCTGTTTTTT.

This clonotype was counted a few times. The chain links TRBV5-1 to TRBJ2-2, with D possibly called TRBD1 or TRBD2 (6 bases each). The germline CDR1 and CDR2 sequences are SGHRS and YFSETQ. Trimming removed 4 bases from V and 0 bases from J, with 13 bases in between. This CDR3 spans 16 amino acids. The DNA for the CDR3 is TGCGCCAGCAGCCCGGACGGGGGCCCGAACACCGGGGAGCTGTTTTTT. It specifies CASSPDGGPNTGELFF.

This clonotype showed up just a few times. The chain uses TRBV20-1 and TRBJ2-7; D call uncertain. CDR3 size: 15 residues. V shed 3 bases and J shed 0 bases, with 15 bases lying between them. Per germline, CDR1 DFQATT and CDR2 SNEGSKA (reference sequence). The CDR3 region is CSASRSERISYEQYF. The CDR3, as DNA: TGCAGTGCTAGTAGGAGCGAAAGGATCTCCTACGAGCAGTACTTC.

There are a few counts of this clonotype. This sequence joins TRBV6-5 and TRBJ1-1; D unresolved. Deletions cut 3 bases from V and 6 bases from J, with 5 bases between. The CDR3 totals 11 residues. CDR1 MNHEY and CDR2 SVGAGI come from the germline V gene. The CDR3 is CASSYKSEAFF. DNA of the CDR3: TGTGCCAGCAGTTATAAGTCTGAAGCTTTCTTT.

This clonotype was detected only a few times. The chain recombines TRBV5-5 with TRBJ2-5, with 7 positions matching TRBD1. The CDR3 runs to 16 residues. Germline values: CDR1 SGHKS, CDR2 YYEKEE (reference sequence). Losses at the gene ends were 3 bases for V and 1 base for J; bases not matched to a gene: 9. As DNA, the CDR3 is TGTGCCAGCAGCTCGCTCCCGACAGGGTTCCAAGAGACCCAGTACTTC. It encodes CASSSLPTGFQETQYF.

This clonotype was detected a few times. The chain carries TRBV4-1 and TRBJ2-7, with 12 positions matching TRBD2. The germline gives CDR1 MGHRA, CDR2 YSYEKL. This CDR3 has 18 amino acids. V was pared by 4 bases and J by 2 bases, with 12 bases of the junction left unmatched. The DNA of the CDR3 is TGCGCCAGCAGCCCCTCGACTAGCGGGAGTCTTCTGCCCTACGAGCAGTACTTC. It is translated as CASSPSTSGSLLPYEQYF.

This rearrangement joins TRBV5-6 to TRBJ1-1; D possibly corresponds to TRBD1 (5 bases). The V gene's germline CDR1 is SGHDT and CDR2 YYEEEE. This CDR3 is built from 17 residues. V lost 1 base to trimming and J lost 2 bases, with 18 bases between them. The CDR3 coding sequence is TGTGCCAGCAGCTTGTCGTACACAGGCCAGGGAAACACTGAAGCTTTCTTT. Amino acids: CASSLSYTGQGNTEAFF.

This clonotype was found a few times. V is TRBV5-6 and J is TRBJ2-2; no clear D. Germline V gene data show CDR1 as SGHDT and CDR2 as YYEEEE. This CDR3 contains 15 residues. Trimming took 2 bases from V and 8 from J, leaving 16 bases between them. CDR3 in amino acids: CASSFLGNTPGELFF. Here the CDR3 DNA reads TGTGCCAGCAGCTTCTTAGGCAACACGCCGGGGGAGCTGTTTTTT.

The chain recombines TRBV19 with TRBJ2-3; 7 bases are shared with TRBD1. CDR3 length: 16 amino acids. The germline V gene encodes CDR1 LNHDA and CDR2 SQIVND (reference sequence). Trimming at V came to 5 bases and at J to 2 bases, leaving 10 bases not matched to a gene. CDR3 residues: CASSLPGGPNTDTQYF. CDR3 in DNA: TGTGCCAGTAGTCTCCCAGGGGGACCTAACACAGATACGCAGTATTTT.

This clonotype was recorded many times. This rearrangement joins TRBV12-3 or TRBV12-4 to TRBJ1-5, with D possibly TRBD1 on 6 matching bases. The CDR3 has 13 amino acids. V was shortened by 3 bases and J by 5 bases, with 8 bases between the two germline ends. The CDR3 DNA reads as TGTGCCAGCAGTTTGGGGGGGCATCAGCCCCAGCATTTT. This translates into CASSLGGHQPQHF.

The V gene is TRBV6-2 or TRBV6-3, the J gene TRBJ2-7, with TRBD1 identical over 9 bases. The V and J ends lost 6 bases and 2 bases, in that order; junction bases with no gene match: 11. The CDR3 loop spans 16 amino acids. Germline CDR1 is MNHEY and CDR2 is SVGEGT. The CDR3 spells CASSTTMGTGPYEQYF. CDR3 nucleotide sequence: TGTGCCAGCAGCACCACCATGGGGACAGGGCCCTACGAGCAGTACTTC.

This clonotype was picked up a small number of times. The chain is built from TRBV11-3 and TRBJ2-5; TRBD2 matches 14 bases. This CDR3 is built from 19 residues. Unmatched junction bases numbered 10, after V lost 0 bases and J lost 4 bases. Germline CDR1 is SGHNT and CDR2 is YENEEA. CDR3 loop: CASSLERRGLAGVRETQYF. DNA of the CDR3: TGTGCCAGCAGCTTAGAAAGGAGGGGACTAGCGGGGGTTCGAGAGACCCAGTACTTC.